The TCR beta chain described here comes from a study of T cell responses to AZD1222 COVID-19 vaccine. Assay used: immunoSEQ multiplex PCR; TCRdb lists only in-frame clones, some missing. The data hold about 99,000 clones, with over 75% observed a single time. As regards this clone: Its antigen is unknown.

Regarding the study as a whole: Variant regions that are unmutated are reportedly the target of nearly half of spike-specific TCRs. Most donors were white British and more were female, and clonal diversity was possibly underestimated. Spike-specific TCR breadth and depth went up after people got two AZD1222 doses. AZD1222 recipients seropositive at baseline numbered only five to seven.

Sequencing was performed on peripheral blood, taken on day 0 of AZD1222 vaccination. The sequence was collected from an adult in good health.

The CDR3 sequence is CASSPGRNNEQFF. The CDR3 nucleotides are TGTGCCAGCAGTCCCGGGCGGAACAATGAGCAGTTCTTC. The gene calls are TRBV25-1 and TRBJ2-1; D is ambiguous. V was shortened by 5 bases and J by 5 bases, with 10 bases between the two germline ends. In germline, CDR1 is MGHDK, CDR2 SYGVNS. This CDR3 region has 13 residues.